These 28 T cell receptor beta chains were all obtained from the same sample, sequenced in a study of T-cell reconstitution after alpha-beta-depleted transplantation in children. Unique molecular identifiers were incorporated when the TCRbeta library was constructed. MiXCR, run by TCRdb on the PCR reads, gives a single entry per CDR3 protein. The profile shows around 670,000 distinct CDR3 sequences, about 12% of them singletons. The material sequenced was PBMCs, taken before TCRalphabeta/CD19-depleted stem cell transplant. Every receptor here comes from a girl aged 2 to 10 with congenital amegakaryocytic thrombocytopenia, due to receive a stem cell transplant.

This clonotype was counted at least ten times. The chain employs TRBV28 and TRBJ2-7; no firm D call. Germline CDR1 is MDHEN and CDR2 is SYDVKM. CDR3 length: 14 amino acids. Trimming shortened V by 3 bases and J by 1 base, and 10 bases separated the two germline ends. The CDR3 loop is CASSLIPQSYEQYF. CDR3 nucleotide sequence: TGTGCCAGCAGTTTGATCCCCCAGTCCTACGAGCAGTACTTC.

The table lists this clonotype with many counts. CDR3 in DNA: TGTGCCAGCAGCGTAGGGATGTTTCCTAGCAGCGAGTGGGTGGCCAATGAGCAGTTCTTC. This encodes CASSVGMFPSSEWVANEQFF. This chain links TRBV9 with TRBJ2-1, with a tentative D call TRBD2 (5 bases). V was clipped by 0 bases and J by 6 bases, with 28 bases between them. CDR3 length: 20 residues. Looked up from germline, CDR1 is SGDLS and CDR2 is YYNGEE. The full variable domain, completed using reference TRBV9 and TRBJ2-1, is DSGVTQTPKHLITATGQRVTLRCSPRSGDLSVYWYQQSLDQGLQFLIQYYNGEERAKGNILERFSAQQFPDLHSELNLSSLELGDSALYFCASSVGMFPSSEWVANEQFFGPGTRLTVL.

The chain carries TRBV19 and TRBJ2-7; 12 bases agree with TRBD1. CDR3 length equals 14 residues. The trim removed 5 bases at V and 7 bases at J, leaving 6 bases unmatched. Looked up from germline, CDR1 is LNHDA and CDR2 is SQIVND (reference sequence). The CDR3 region has the DNA TGTGCCAGTAGTGCGGGACAGGGGGCGGTTGAGCAGTACTTC. This gives the protein CASSAGQGAVEQYF.

This clonotype occurred a few times. The chain carries TRBV3-1 and TRBJ2-7, with 7 bases fitting TRBD2. The CDR3 is made up of 17 amino acids. V lost 3 bases, J lost 2 bases, and 13 bases stayed unmatched. Germline CDR1 is LGHDT and CDR2 is YNNKEL (reference sequence). This CDR3 reads CASSQYRRAGMPYEQYF. In nucleotides, the CDR3 is TGTGCCAGCAGCCAGTACCGGCGAGCGGGGATGCCCTACGAGCAGTACTTC.

This clonotype was observed a handful of times. The rearrangement uses TRBV5-1 and TRBJ2-7, with 8 bases that match TRBD2. Germline assignment: CDR1 SGHRS and CDR2 YFSETQ. CDR3 length: 19 amino acids. V shed 0 bases, J shed 3 bases, and the junction held 17 bases outside the gene matches. CDR3: CASSLVLGPRGAGDYEQYF. The CDR3 coding sequence is TGCGCCAGCAGCTTGGTATTAGGTCCTCGTGGAGCGGGAGACTACGAGCAGTACTTC.

This clonotype has at least ten counts. This CDR3 is CASSLTGGLSNTEAFF. The DNA of the CDR3 is TGTGCCAGCAGCTTAACGGGGGGGCTTTCGAACACTGAAGCTTTCTTT. The chain couples TRBV7-9 to TRBJ1-1; weak D call: TRBD1 (6 bases). Trimming took 2 bases from V and 1 from J, leaving 14 bases between them. The CDR3 loop spans 16 amino acids. Per germline, CDR1 SEHNR and CDR2 FQNEAQ (reference sequence).

This clonotype was observed many times. The chain links TRBV12-3 or TRBV12-4 to TRBJ1-1; D unclear. This CDR3 comprises 13 residues. The germline V and J ends were trimmed by 6 bases and 10 bases, with 18 bases remaining between them. CDR3 protein: CASSFSDGGRAFF. The CDR3 DNA reads as TGTGCCAGCAGCTTCTCTGATGGTGGTCGAGCTTTCTTT.

This chain links TRBV15 with TRBJ1-6; D uncertain. Trimming cost V 0 bases and J 10 bases, with 10 bases left between them. The CDR3 is 14 residues long. Germline lookup yields CDR1 LNHNV and CDR2 YYDKDF (reference sequence). The CDR3 DNA is TGTGCCACCAGCAGAGATCAAGTGGGATCACCCCTCCACTTT. It specifies CATSRDQVGSPLHF.

This clonotype turned up a few times. The chain recombines TRBV20-1 with TRBJ2-3; no clear D. This CDR3 region has 13 residues. CDR1 is DFQATT, CDR2 SNEGSKA, per germline (reference sequence). Trimming left V 0 bases short and J 2 bases short, with 6 bases between. The CDR3 here is CSARDHYTDTQYF. For the CDR3, the DNA is TGCAGTGCTAGAGACCATTACACAGATACGCAGTATTTT.

The chain recombines TRBV7-2 with TRBJ2-7, with D unclear. The CDR3 sequence is 15 residues long. Germline V CDR1 and CDR2: SGHTA, FQGNSA. V was cut by 3 bases and J by 0 bases, with 12 bases left in between. CDR3 region: CASSFVKGSSYEQYF. In nucleotides, the CDR3 is TGTGCCAGCAGCTTCGTGAAGGGAAGCTCCTACGAGCAGTACTTC.

There are many counts of this clonotype. The chain carries TRBV10-3 and TRBJ1-4; no clear D gene. CDR1 ENHRY and CDR2 SYGVKD come from the germline V gene. The CDR3 has 13 amino acids. V dropped 10 bases and J dropped 0 bases, with 9 bases sitting between them. This CDR3 reads CATAVATNEKLFF. In nucleotides, the CDR3 is TGTGCCACCGCCGTTGCAACTAATGAAAAACTGTTTTTT.

This clonotype was recorded a few times. The chain combines TRBV28 with TRBJ2-3; 9 bases line up with TRBD2. V was pared by 7 bases and J by 5 bases, with 13 bases of the junction left unmatched. CDR3 size: 16 residues. Germline CDR1 MDHEN, CDR2 SYDVKM. CDR3 loop: CASIIGVAGAEDTQYF. CDR3 DNA: TGTGCCAGCATCATAGGGGTAGCGGGAGCTGAAGATACGCAGTATTTT.

This clonotype was detected ten times or more. V usage is TRBV10-3 and J usage is TRBJ1-6; D perhaps matches TRBD1 (6 bases). The CDR3 is 15 residues long. Between the trimmed V and J ends, which lost 11 bases and 0 bases, there was a span of 14 bases. CDR1 is ENHRY and CDR2 is SYGVKD in the germline V gene. The CDR3 DNA follows: TGTGCCGCTAGACAGGAGAGCTCCTATAATTCACCCCTCCACTTT. This gives the protein CAARQESSYNSPLHF.

This chain uses TRBV6-5 with TRBJ2-3; 7 nucleotides match TRBD2. This CDR3 comprises 17 residues. Germline V gene sequence: CDR1 MNHEY, CDR2 SVGAGI. Trimming at V came to 0 bases and at J to 0 bases, leaving 6 bases not matched to a gene. CDR3 protein: CASSYSRLADSTDTQYF. The CDR3 coding sequence is TGTGCCAGCAGTTACTCGCGACTAGCCGATAGCACAGATACGCAGTATTTT.

Only a few counts were recorded for this clonotype. The CDR3 coding sequence is TGTGCCAGCACTAAGCGGGTGAGCTCCTACGAGCAGTACTTC. This gives the protein CASTKRVSSYEQYF. The J gene is TRBJ2-7, the V gene TRBV6-1, with D possibly matching TRBD2 (6 bases). V lost 7 bases, J lost 0 bases, and 13 bases lay in between. Germline CDR1 reads MNHNS; CDR2 reads SASEGT. The CDR3 totals 14 residues.

At least ten counts were recorded for this clonotype. The chain links TRBV20-1 to TRBJ2-3; TRBD1 matches at 8 bases. The CDR3 has 15 residues. CDR1 is DFQATT, CDR2 SNEGSKA, per germline (reference sequence). V shed 5 bases, J shed 2 bases, and the junction held 9 bases outside the gene matches. The chain's CDR3 is CSASNRGSHTDTQYF. CDR3 bases: TGCAGTGCTTCAAACAGGGGGTCACACACAGATACGCAGTATTTT.

This clonotype has more than one count but fewer than ten. The chain recombines TRBV15 with TRBJ2-5, with 9 nucleotides matching TRBD2. The germline V gene encodes CDR1 LNHNV and CDR2 YYDKDF (reference sequence). With V trimmed by 0 bases and J by 3 bases, 23 bases remained unmatched. This CDR3 is 22 amino acids long. CDR3 bases: TGTGCCACCAGCAGAGATTGGGGGGGCCGAGTTAGCGGGAGTAGTTCTGAAGAGACCCAGTACTTC. Residues: CATSRDWGGRVSGSSSEETQYF.

This clonotype turned up a few times. V is TRBV7-8 and J is TRBJ1-6; D is uncertain. The V and J ends lost 1 base and 4 bases respectively, with 8 bases between them. Per germline, CDR1 SGHVS and CDR2 FQNEAQ. CDR3 length: 15 amino acids. The CDR3 is CASSLDLGYNSPLHF. The CDR3 region has the DNA TGTGCCAGCAGCTTAGATCTAGGGTATAATTCACCCCTCCACTTT.

The chain uses TRBV4-1 and TRBJ2-2; D might be TRBD1 or TRBD2, each matching 5 bases. The V gene's germline CDR1 is MGHRA and CDR2 YSYEKL. This CDR3 comprises 15 residues. V dropped 4 bases and J dropped 3 bases, with 12 bases sitting between them. This CDR3 reads CASSLRRGDTGELFF. The CDR3 DNA follows: TGCGCCAGCAGCCTACGACGGGGCGACACCGGGGAGCTGTTTTTT.

This rearrangement joins TRBV29-1 to TRBJ2-7; TRBD2 aligns across 11 bases. The length of the CDR3 is 17 residues. Germline CDR1 and CDR2: SQVTM and ANQGSEA. V shed 8 bases, J shed 5 bases, and the junction held 20 bases outside the gene matches. The CDR3 here is CSLPRDWASGRLDEQYF. For the CDR3, the DNA is TGCAGCCTCCCGCGGGATTGGGCTAGCGGGAGGTTGGACGAGCAGTACTTC.

In this sample, this clonotype turned up a few times. The CDR3 sequence is CASSQMADTGELFF. The CDR3 DNA reads as TGTGCCAGCAGCCAAATGGCCGACACCGGGGAGCTGTTTTTT. The chain links TRBV3-1 to TRBJ2-2; D uncertain. This CDR3 is built from 14 residues. Germline V gene sequence: CDR1 LGHDT, CDR2 YNNKEL (reference sequence). V was pared by 2 bases and J by 3 bases, with 7 bases between.

This clonotype has just a few counts. This sequence joins TRBV20-1 and TRBJ2-1; 7 bases are shared with TRBD2. Trimming took 1 base from V and 5 from J; bases not matched to a gene: 5. The CDR3 is made up of 14 amino acids. The germline CDR1 and CDR2 sequences are DFQATT and SNEGSKA (reference sequence). As DNA, the CDR3 is TGCAGTGCTAGAGGGGCGGGAGTCCACAATGAGCAGTTCTTC. Its protein is CSARGAGVHNEQFF.

This clonotype came up many times. The chain is built from TRBV10-3 and TRBJ2-7; D is perhaps TRBD2 (6 bases). Trimming removed 10 bases at V and 1 base at J, with 17 bases between. This CDR3 has 14 residues. Germline CDR1 reads ENHRY; CDR2 reads SYGVKD. The CDR3 region is CASKSGDRSYEQYF. The CDR3 region has the DNA TGTGCCAGCAAATCGGGAGACCGATCCTACGAGCAGTACTTC.

This sequence joins TRBV19 and TRBJ1-1, with D unresolved. This CDR3 has 15 amino acids. Germline-derived CDR1 and CDR2 are LNHDA and SQIVND (reference sequence). V shed 3 bases and J shed 0 bases, with 11 bases lying between them. This CDR3 reads CASSMNGRMNTEAFF. The CDR3 DNA is TGTGCCAGTAGTATGAACGGCAGAATGAACACTGAAGCTTTCTTT.

This clonotype was seen repeatedly, ten times or more. The rearrangement uses TRBV27 and TRBJ2-4, with D tentatively TRBD1 or TRBD2 (6 bases each). V was cut by 1 base and J by 0 bases, with 10 bases left in between. This CDR3 region has 16 residues. Germline CDR1 MNHEY, CDR2 SMNVEV (reference sequence). Written as DNA, the CDR3 is TGTGCCAGCAGTTTATATGGAGGGGGAGCCAAAAACATTCAGTACTTC. Residues: CASSLYGGGAKNIQYF.

This clonotype was detected ten times or more. The chain combines TRBV29-1 with TRBJ2-2; D not certain. This CDR3 has 13 amino acids. With 7 bases removed from V and 1 base from J, the gap between germline ends came to 10 bases. Germline V CDR1 and CDR2: SQVTM, ANQGSEA. CDR3 residues: CSDQEMNTGELFF. The CDR3 nucleotides are TGCAGCGATCAAGAGATGAACACCGGGGAGCTGTTTTTT.

This clonotype has ten or more counts. The V call is TRBV20-1, the J call TRBJ2-7, with a weak D call TRBD2 (6 bases). The V gene lost 1 base and the J gene lost 3 bases, with 10 bases spanning the gap. Germline CDR1 is DFQATT and CDR2 is SNEGSKA (reference sequence). This CDR3 is 13 amino acids long. CDR3: CSARAWGVYEQYF. The CDR3 DNA follows: TGCAGTGCTAGAGCTTGGGGGGTCTACGAGCAGTACTTC.

This clonotype was recorded many times. The genes are TRBV7-9 and TRBJ2-7, with D perhaps matching TRBD1 (5 bases). The CDR3 extends over 14 amino acids. The V gene lost 3 bases and the J gene lost 2 bases, with 11 bases spanning the gap. Germline V gene sequence: CDR1 SEHNR, CDR2 FQNEAQ (reference sequence). CDR3 in amino acids: CASSLTVTAYEQYF. The CDR3 DNA reads as TGTGCCAGCAGCTTGACAGTCACAGCCTACGAGCAGTACTTC.